This T cell receptor (beta chain) was documented in a study of regulatory and conventional T cells in RAG deficiency. Study results and limitations: Shorter CDR3s in all patient subsets; >80% Treg-Tconv overlap in Omenn. Control T-cell subsets had markedly higher Shannon entropy and lower Simpson indices than RAG-deficient patients. Omenn CD25-high CD127-low cells may be activated cells, not true Tregs.

Produced via immunoSEQ multiplex PCR; TCRdb's table is partial and in-frame only. The sample lists about 12,000 clones; around 92% were seen once. Blood CD4+ CD25-low CD127-high conventional T cells supplied the genomic DNA template. Germline V gives CDR1 MNHEY, CDR2 SMNVEV (reference sequence). V shed 4 bases, J shed 3 bases, and the junction held 19 bases outside the gene matches. This CDR3 is 19 amino acids long. Remarks on this clone: The antigen is undetermined.

These same data were also listed under a study on regulatory T cells. That source adds: Amplification used 52 TRBV primers and 13 TRBJ primers. Regulatory T cells showed the strongest V-J pair restriction and V/J gene skewing among patient repertoires.

This clonotype originated in a human donor in good health. The specimen was CD4+ effector T cells sorted from blood. This sequence joins TRBV27 and TRBJ2-7; 9 positions agree with TRBD1. CDR3 sequence reads: CASSSRPPWGQGGIYEQYF. The CDR3 coding sequence is TGTGCCAGCAGTTCCCGACCCCCCTGGGGACAGGGAGGAATCTACGAGCAGTACTTC.